One sample yielded the 6 T cell receptor beta chains listed below, sequenced in a study of cytomegalovirus exposure and HLA in healthy donors. PCR amplification relied on 60 Vbeta primers (plus 13 Jbeta primers). Assay: immunoSEQ multiplex PCR; the TCRdb copy retains only in-frame clones and omits some. The sample table includes 45,000 to 70,000 clones. Sequencing input: PBMCs. The receptors shown here come from a woman in her 50s in good health and CMV-seropositive.

This clone ranks as medium-sized in terms of frequency. V gene TRBV5-5 combines with J gene TRBJ2-1; a possible D gene is TRBD2 (5 bases). Trimming pared 1 base from V and 8 bases from J, leaving 10 bases between. The CDR3 has 13 amino acids. Germline assignment: CDR1 SGHKS and CDR2 YYEKEE (reference sequence). The CDR3 is CASSLPGRYEQFF. CDR3 DNA sequence: TGTGCCAGCAGCTTGCCGGGGAGATATGAGCAGTTCTTC.

This sequence joins TRBV10-1 and TRBJ2-7, with a possible D match to TRBD1 (5 bases). This CDR3 region has 16 residues. CDR1 is WNHNN, CDR2 SYGVQD, per germline (reference sequence). Deletions cut 3 bases from V and 3 bases from J, with 18 bases between. CDR3 sequence (DNA): TGCGCCAGCAGTGATGACAGCCGAAATAGTAACTACGAGCAGTACTTC. Translated, it gives CASSDDSRNSNYEQYF.

The CDR3 spells CASSYSGSSGGYTF. CDR3 DNA sequence: TGTGCCAGCAGTTACTCGGGATCCTCGGGAGGCTACACCTTC. The genes are TRBV6-6 and TRBJ1-2; the D is unclear. V was clipped by 0 bases and J by 8 bases, with 13 bases between them. The length of the CDR3 is 14 residues. Germline-derived CDR1 and CDR2 are MNHNY and SVGAGI (reference sequence).

The rearrangement uses TRBV7-3 and TRBJ2-1; D not resolved. From germline, CDR1 is SGHTA and CDR2 FQGTGA. V lost 2 bases and J 6 bases, leaving 14 bases between the germline ends. This CDR3 has 15 amino acids. The DNA of the CDR3 is TGTGCCAGCAGCTTAGCTACTCGAATCTCCAATGAGCAGTTCTTC. It codes for CASSLATRISNEQFF.

The rearrangement joins TRBV7-2 to TRBJ2-7; a weak D match, TRBD1 (6 bases). Germline V CDR1 and CDR2: SGHTA, FQGNSA. V was trimmed by 5 bases and J by 2 bases, leaving 13 bases between them. The CDR3 runs 14 residues. The CDR3 DNA reads TGTGCCAGCAGCGCCGTGGCAGGGGCCTACGAGCAGTACTTC. Translation: CASSAVAGAYEQYF.

The rearrangement joins TRBV28 to TRBJ2-7, with D perhaps matching TRBD2 (5 bases). The CDR3 is made up of 16 amino acids. Per the germline V gene, CDR1 is MDHEN and CDR2 is SYDVKM. V lost 4 bases and J lost 4, with 20 bases in between. The CDR3 spells CASSSERLGYAYEQYF. CDR3 bases: TGTGCCAGCAGTTCAGAGCGGCTAGGTTACGCTTACGAGCAGTACTTC.